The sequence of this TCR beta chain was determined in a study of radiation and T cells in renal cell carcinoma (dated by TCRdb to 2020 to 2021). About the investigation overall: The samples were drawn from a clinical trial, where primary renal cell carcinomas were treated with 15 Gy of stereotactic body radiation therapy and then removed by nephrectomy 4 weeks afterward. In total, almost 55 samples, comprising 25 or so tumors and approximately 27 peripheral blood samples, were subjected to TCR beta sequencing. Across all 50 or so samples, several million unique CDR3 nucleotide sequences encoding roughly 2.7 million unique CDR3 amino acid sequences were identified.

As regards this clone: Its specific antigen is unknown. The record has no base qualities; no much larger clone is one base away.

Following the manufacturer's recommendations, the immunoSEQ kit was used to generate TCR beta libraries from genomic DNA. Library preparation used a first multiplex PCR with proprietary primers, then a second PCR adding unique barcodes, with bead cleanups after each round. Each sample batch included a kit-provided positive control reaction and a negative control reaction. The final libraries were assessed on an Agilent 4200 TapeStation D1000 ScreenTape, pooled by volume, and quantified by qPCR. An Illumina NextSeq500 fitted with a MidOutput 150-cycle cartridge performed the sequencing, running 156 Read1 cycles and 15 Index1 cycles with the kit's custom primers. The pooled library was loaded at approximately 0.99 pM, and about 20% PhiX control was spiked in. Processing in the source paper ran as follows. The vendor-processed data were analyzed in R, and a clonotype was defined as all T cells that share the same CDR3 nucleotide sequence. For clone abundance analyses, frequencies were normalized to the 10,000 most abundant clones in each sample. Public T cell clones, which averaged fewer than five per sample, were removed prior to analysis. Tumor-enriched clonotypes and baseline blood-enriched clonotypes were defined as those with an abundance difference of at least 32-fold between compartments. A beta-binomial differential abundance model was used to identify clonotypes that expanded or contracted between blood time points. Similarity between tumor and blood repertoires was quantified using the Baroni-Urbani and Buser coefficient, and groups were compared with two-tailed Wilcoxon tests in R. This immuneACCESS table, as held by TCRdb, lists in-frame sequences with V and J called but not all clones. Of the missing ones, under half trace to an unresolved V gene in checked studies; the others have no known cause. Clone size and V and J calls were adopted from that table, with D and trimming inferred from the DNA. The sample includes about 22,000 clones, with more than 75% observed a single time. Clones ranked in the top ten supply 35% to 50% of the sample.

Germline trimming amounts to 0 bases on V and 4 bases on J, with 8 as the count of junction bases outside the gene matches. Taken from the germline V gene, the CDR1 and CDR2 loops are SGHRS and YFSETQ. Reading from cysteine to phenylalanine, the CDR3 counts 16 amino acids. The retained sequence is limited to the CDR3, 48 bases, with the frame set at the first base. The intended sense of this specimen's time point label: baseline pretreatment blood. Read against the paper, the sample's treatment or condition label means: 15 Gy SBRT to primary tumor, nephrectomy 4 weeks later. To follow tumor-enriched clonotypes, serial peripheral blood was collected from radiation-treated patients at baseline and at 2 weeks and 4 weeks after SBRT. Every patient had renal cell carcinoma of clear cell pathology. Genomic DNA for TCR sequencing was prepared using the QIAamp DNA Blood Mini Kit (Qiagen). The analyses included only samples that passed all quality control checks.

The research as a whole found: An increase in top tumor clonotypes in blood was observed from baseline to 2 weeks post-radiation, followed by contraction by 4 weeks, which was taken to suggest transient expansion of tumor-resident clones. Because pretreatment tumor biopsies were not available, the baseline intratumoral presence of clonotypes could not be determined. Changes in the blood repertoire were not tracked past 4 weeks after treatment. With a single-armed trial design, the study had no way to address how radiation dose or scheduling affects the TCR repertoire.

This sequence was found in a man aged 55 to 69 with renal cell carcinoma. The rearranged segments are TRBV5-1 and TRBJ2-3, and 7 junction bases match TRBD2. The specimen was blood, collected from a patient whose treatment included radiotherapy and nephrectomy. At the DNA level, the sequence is TGCGCCAGCAGCTTGGCCGTGCGGGAGCAGGCAGATACGCAGTATTTT. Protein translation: CASSLAVREQADTQYF.